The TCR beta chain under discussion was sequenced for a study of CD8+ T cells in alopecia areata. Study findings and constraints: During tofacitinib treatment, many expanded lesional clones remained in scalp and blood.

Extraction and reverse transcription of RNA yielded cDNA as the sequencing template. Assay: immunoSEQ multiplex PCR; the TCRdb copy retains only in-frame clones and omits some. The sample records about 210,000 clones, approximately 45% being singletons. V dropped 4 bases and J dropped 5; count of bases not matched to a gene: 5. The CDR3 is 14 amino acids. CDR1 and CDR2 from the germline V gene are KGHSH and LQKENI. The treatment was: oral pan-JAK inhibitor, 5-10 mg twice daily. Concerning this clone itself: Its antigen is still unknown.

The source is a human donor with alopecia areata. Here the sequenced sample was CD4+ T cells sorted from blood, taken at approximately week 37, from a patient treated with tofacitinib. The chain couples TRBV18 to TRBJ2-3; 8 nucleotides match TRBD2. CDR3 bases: TGTGCCAGCTCACGACTGGCGGGAGGAGATACGCAGTATTTT. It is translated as CASSRLAGGDTQYF.